A single sample is the source of the 29 T cell receptor beta chains below, sequenced in a study of T cell responses to AZD1222 COVID-19 vaccine. Clones were read by immunoSEQ multiplex PCR, and TCRdb kept only the in-frame ones, dropping some. The data contain roughly 100,000 clones, 88% of them seen just once; the ten biggest clones take up about 9.3%. The source was peripheral blood, collected on day 0 of AZD1222 vaccination. All receptors come from an adult in good health.

This clone was seen repeatedly, ten times or more. The chain uses TRBV28 and TRBJ1-5, with 11 bases aligning to TRBD1. With V trimmed by 6 bases and J by 10 bases, 11 bases remained unmatched. Germline V gene lookup returns CDR1 MDHEN and CDR2 SYDVKM. The CDR3 sequence is 15 residues long. DNA for the CDR3: TGTGCCAGCAGGCCTGGACAGGGGGCGTGGAGTCCCCAGCATTTT. As protein: CASRPGQGAWSPQHF.

The CDR3 loop is CASSSGFSYNEQFF. In DNA form, the CDR3 reads TGTGCCAGCAGCTCGGGGTTCTCCTACAATGAGCAGTTCTTC. The gene calls are TRBV5-4 and TRBJ2-1; perhaps TRBD2 as D (5 bases). The CDR3 totals 14 residues. Trimming took 3 bases from V and 0 from J, leaving 7 bases between them. Germline V gene data show CDR1 as SGHNT and CDR2 as YYREEE (reference sequence).

The chain carries TRBV6-6 and TRBJ2-5; 11 bases are shared with TRBD2. The trim removed 10 bases at V and 0 bases at J, leaving 4 bases unmatched. CDR1 MNHNY and CDR2 SVGAGI come from the germline V gene (reference sequence). The CDR3 is 14 amino acids. CDR3 DNA: TGTGCCAACGCGACTAGCGGGAACCAAGAGACCCAGTACTTC. Amino acid sequence: CANATSGNQETQYF.

The chain has TRBV28 and TRBJ2-2; no definite D call. This CDR3 region has 14 residues. The germline CDR1 and CDR2 sequences are MDHEN and SYDVKM. Trimming stripped 3 bases from V and 5 bases from J, with 10 bases between. In DNA form, the CDR3 reads TGTGCCAGCAGTTTTCCCAGGCATACCGGGGAGCTGTTTTTT. It encodes CASSFPRHTGELFF.

The chain uses TRBV29-1 and TRBJ2-1; possibly TRBD2 for D (5 bases). CDR3 length: 14 residues. Germline CDR1 is SQVTM and CDR2 is ANQGSEA. The germline V and J ends were trimmed by 4 bases and 1 base, with 11 bases remaining between them. The DNA of the CDR3 is TGCAGCGTTGTGGGGAGCCGGTCCTACAATGAGCAGTTCTTC. Translation: CSVVGSRSYNEQFF.

This clone was detected once. The V call is TRBV11-2, the J call TRBJ2-1, with TRBD2 identical over 14 bases. The germline V gene has CDR1 SGHAT and CDR2 FQNNGV. The V segment lost 5 bases and the J segment 7 bases; nucleotides outside the gene matches: 7. The CDR3 spans 16 residues. Here the CDR3 reads CASSVGTSGSRNEQFF. CDR3 bases: TGTGCCAGCAGCGTCGGGACTAGCGGGAGTAGGAATGAGCAGTTCTTC.

The J gene is TRBJ2-1, the V gene TRBV19; 8 bases agree with TRBD2. CDR3 length: 15 residues. After removal of 5 bases from V and 4 bases from J, the junction contained 7 bases not matched to a gene. Looked up from germline, CDR1 is LNHDA and CDR2 is SQIVND (reference sequence). The chain's CDR3 is CASSPRTSRYNEQFF. The CDR3 DNA reads as TGTGCCAGTAGTCCCCGGACTAGCAGGTACAATGAGCAGTTCTTC.

The chain uses TRBV28 and TRBJ2-1; 11 nucleotides line up with TRBD2. The CDR3 spans 18 residues. V lost 3 bases to trimming and J lost 0 bases; unmatched junction nucleotides: 7. Germline CDR1 is MDHEN and CDR2 is SYDVKM. Here the CDR3 DNA reads TGTGCCAGCAGTTTCTCCGGGACTAGCGGATTCTCCTACAATGAGCAGTTCTTC. Amino acid sequence: CASSFSGTSGFSYNEQFF.

This chain connects TRBV27 to TRBJ1-2; 11 bases are shared with TRBD1. The CDR3 extends over 14 amino acids. With 5 bases clipped from V and 7 bases from J, the junction kept 6 bases outside the gene matches. Per the germline V gene, CDR1 is MNHEY and CDR2 is SMNVEV (reference sequence). CDR3 sequence (DNA): TGTGCCAGCAGTCCGGGACAGGGGGGAAGTGGCTACACCTTC. It is translated as CASSPGQGGSGYTF.

The rearrangement uses TRBV29-1 and TRBJ1-2; 7 bases are a match to TRBD1. The CDR3 extends over 13 amino acids. Trimming at V came to 4 bases and at J to 5 bases, leaving 7 bases not matched to a gene. CDR1 and CDR2 (germline): SQVTM, ANQGSEA. CDR3 coding DNA: TGCAGCGTTGGGGAGCAGGGGGGTTATGGCTACACCTTC. Residues: CSVGEQGGYGYTF.

This clone was seen only once. The chain recombines TRBV6-5 with TRBJ2-7, with TRBD1 identical over 7 bases. The CDR3 loop spans 14 amino acids. CDR1 is MNHEY and CDR2 is SVGAGI in the germline V gene. The junction had 7 bases not matched to a gene; V was cut back by 5 bases and J by 3 bases. The CDR3 reads CASSRTGSLYEQYF. The CDR3 DNA reads TGTGCCAGCAGTCGGACAGGTTCTCTCTACGAGCAGTACTTC.

V and J are TRBV19 and TRBJ1-1; D not certain. V lost 5 bases and J 8 bases, leaving 12 bases between the germline ends. This CDR3 has 12 amino acids. Germline loops: CDR1 LNHDA, CDR2 SQIVND (reference sequence). In DNA, the CDR3 is TGTGCCAGTAGTCAAGGGTTAGGCGAAGCTTTCTTT. Translation: CASSQGLGEAFF.

V usage is TRBV24-1 and J usage is TRBJ2-7, with D perhaps matching TRBD1 (6 bases). The CDR3 sequence is 13 residues long. Trimming took off 4 bases at V and 3 bases at J, with 9 bases between the two ends. The germline CDR1 and CDR2 sequences are KGHDR and SFDVKD. CDR3 nucleotides: TGTGCCACCAGTGACAGGGGATTCTACGAGCAGTACTTC. Its translation is CATSDRGFYEQYF.

This chain joins TRBV6-6 and TRBJ2-3, with D uncertain. The germline CDR1 and CDR2 sequences are MNHNY and SVGAGI (reference sequence). The CDR3 totals 13 residues. Trimming shortened V by 2 bases and J by 2 bases, and 5 bases separated the two germline ends. CDR3 loop: CASSYDNTDTQYF. As DNA, the CDR3 is TGTGCCAGCAGTTACGACAACACAGATACGCAGTATTTT.

The chain is built from TRBV4-1 and TRBJ2-1; a possible D gene is TRBD1 (5 bases). Germline V CDR1 and CDR2: MGHRA, YSYEKL. This CDR3 has 15 residues. Trimming left V 0 bases short and J 12 bases short, with 18 bases between. The CDR3 region has the DNA TGCGCCAGCAGCCAAGAGGGCCAGGGCCTACTGGGGCAGTTCTTC. Its protein product is CASSQEGQGLLGQFF.

The CDR3, as DNA: TGTGCCAGCAGTGAAGCGCAAGAGACCCAGTACTTC. Its translation is CASSEAQETQYF. The chain combines TRBV2 with TRBJ2-5, with D hard to call. Per the germline V gene, CDR1 is SNHLY and CDR2 is FYNNEI. This CDR3 region has 12 residues. V was shortened by 0 bases and J by 2 bases, with 1 base between the two germline ends.

This chain links TRBV19 with TRBJ2-1; 9 nucleotides agree with TRBD2. With 4 bases clipped from V and 0 bases from J, the junction kept 7 bases outside the gene matches. The CDR3 spans 17 residues. Germline V gene data show CDR1 as LNHDA and CDR2 as SQIVND (reference sequence). The DNA for the CDR3 is TGTGCCAGTAGTAGGCTAGCGGGATTTAGCTCCTACAATGAGCAGTTCTTC. It is translated as CASSRLAGFSSYNEQFF.

There are a few counts of this clone. J is TRBJ1-3 and V is TRBV6-5; D gene uncertain. V lost 6 bases and J lost 1, with 7 bases in between. This CDR3 contains 13 residues. Germline values: CDR1 MNHEY, CDR2 SVGAGI. The CDR3 here is CASSGRSGNTIYF. The CDR3 bases are TGTGCCAGCAGCGGTAGATCTGGAAACACCATATATTTT.

The chain is built from TRBV12-3 or TRBV12-4 and TRBJ1-2; no clear D. This CDR3 is 13 amino acids long. V lost 3 bases, J lost 0 bases, and 5 bases lay in between. The CDR3 DNA follows: TGTGCCAGCAGTTTTCTGGCTAACTATGGCTACACCTTC. Its protein product is CASSFLANYGYTF.

V is TRBV15 and J is TRBJ2-7; weak D call: TRBD2 (5 bases). V lost 1 base to trimming and J lost 3 bases, with 16 bases between them. This CDR3 spans 16 amino acids. Germline V gives CDR1 LNHNV, CDR2 YYDKDF (reference sequence). The CDR3 region has the DNA TGTGCCACCAGCAGAGTGCCCAGCGGAGACCGCTACGAGCAGTACTTC. It is translated as CATSRVPSGDRYEQYF.

This clone was detected a few times. The gene calls are TRBV15 and TRBJ1-4; 9 bases line up with TRBD1. The J segment lost 8 bases and the V segment lost 0 bases, leaving 10 bases of the junction unmatched. The CDR3 totals 17 residues. Germline lookup yields CDR1 LNHNV and CDR2 YYDKDF (reference sequence). CDR3 coding DNA: TGTGCCACCAGCAGAGAATGGTTCCGGGACAGGGACGAAAAACTGTTTTTT. It yields the protein CATSREWFRDRDEKLFF. The whole variable domain, remainder taken from reference TRBV15 and TRBJ1-4, is DAMVIQNPRYQVTQFGKPVTLSCSQTLNHNVMYWYQQKSSQAPKLLFHYYDKDFNNEADTPDNFQSRRPNTSFCFLDIRSPGLGDTAMYLCATSREWFRDRDEKLFFGSGTQLSVL.

The rearrangement joins TRBV6-5 to TRBJ2-7; 8 positions agree with TRBD2. V was clipped by 2 bases and J by 3 bases; unmatched bases: 3. The CDR3 runs to 14 residues. CDR1 is MNHEY and CDR2 is SVGAGI in the germline V gene. The CDR3 sequence is CASSYGLANYEQYF. The CDR3 nucleotides read TGTGCCAGCAGTTACGGACTAGCCAACTACGAGCAGTACTTC.

The rearrangement uses TRBV6-6 and TRBJ2-6; 10 positions agree with TRBD1. V lost 5 bases to trimming and J lost 3 bases; unmatched junction nucleotides: 4. This CDR3 has 16 residues. Germline V CDR1 and CDR2: MNHNY, SVGAGI (reference sequence). The CDR3 loop is CASSTGQGLGANVLTF. In nucleotides, the CDR3 is TGTGCCAGCAGTACGGGACAGGGGCTTGGGGCCAACGTCCTGACTTTC.

The genes are TRBV5-5 and TRBJ2-3, with D unresolved. V lost 0 bases and J 6 bases, leaving 5 bases between the germline ends. The CDR3 contains 12 residues. Looked up from germline, CDR1 is SGHKS and CDR2 is YYEKEE (reference sequence). CDR3 loop: CASSLALDTQYF. Here the CDR3 DNA reads TGTGCCAGCAGCTTGGCCCTGGATACGCAGTATTTT.

V and J are TRBV24-1 and TRBJ2-7; the D gene is possibly TRBD1 (6 bases). V was clipped by 12 bases and J by 7 bases, with 15 bases between them. The CDR3 is made up of 11 amino acids. Germline V gene data show CDR1 as KGHDR and CDR2 as SFDVKD. CDR3 coding DNA: TGTGCCGTCCAGGGGTCGAGGGAGCAGTACTTC. This translates into CAVQGSREQYF.

The V and J genes are TRBV4-1 and TRBJ2-3; D is perhaps TRBD2 (6 bases). The germline V and J ends were trimmed by 1 base and 5 bases, with 16 bases remaining between them. CDR3 length: 16 amino acids. Germline loops: CDR1 MGHRA, CDR2 YSYEKL. CDR3 in amino acids: CASSQVVQPEGDTQYF. Here the CDR3 DNA reads TGCGCCAGCAGCCAAGTTGTCCAGCCGGAGGGAGATACGCAGTATTTT.

The chain combines TRBV5-5 with TRBJ1-6, with D perhaps matching TRBD1 (6 bases). The CDR3 covers 16 residues. V lost 4 bases and J lost 2, with 13 bases in between. The germline V gene encodes CDR1 SGHKS and CDR2 YYEKEE (reference sequence). CDR3 amino acids: CASSRGGVTYNSPLHF. The CDR3 DNA follows: TGTGCCAGCAGCAGAGGGGGGGTGACCTATAATTCACCCCTCCACTTT.

The chain joins TRBV19 to TRBJ1-2; D is unclear. The ends were cut back, 3 bases at V and 4 bases at J, with 24 bases in the middle. Germline CDR1 and CDR2: LNHDA and SQIVND (reference sequence). The CDR3 is made up of 18 amino acids. The CDR3 spells CASSIIKPTRGSPYGYTF. The CDR3 DNA reads TGTGCCAGTAGTATTATAAAGCCGACCAGAGGCAGCCCCTATGGCTACACCTTC.

The table lists this clone with a few counts. This sequence joins TRBV10-2 and TRBJ1-5; D gene ambiguous. V lost 2 bases and J lost 4, with 9 bases in between. Germline CDR1 is WSHSY and CDR2 is SAAADI. The CDR3 is 14 residues long. CDR3: CASSEGGGNQPQHF. The CDR3 nucleotides read TGCGCCAGCAGTGAGGGTGGAGGGAATCAGCCCCAGCATTTT.